This record looks at one T cell receptor (beta chain) sequence and its context. Its antigen is unidentified. The sample belongs to a study of shared clonotypes between healthy human individuals. There were only Caucasian adults among the donors, and all lived in Nashville, Tennessee. Profiled with immunoSEQ multiplex PCR; TCRdb holds only in-frame clones, not every one. The data contain under 1,100,000 clones, about 75% of them seen just once; the ten biggest clones take up about 1.5%. The germline CDR1 and CDR2 sequences are SGHDT and YYEEEE. The CDR3 sequence is 14 residues long. Between the trimmed V and J ends, which lost 0 bases and 7 bases, there was a span of 12 bases. Notes on the study in general: For naive CD4 cells, 4.5% to 6.5% of clonotypes were shared across a few donors. The study generally estimated greater richness for naive than memory subsets.

The chain joins TRBV5-6 to TRBJ2-3; perhaps TRBD1 as D (6 bases). The TCR originated in a man between 18 and 29 years old in good health. The source material was memory CD4+ T cells sorted from blood. This sample's subset: CD45RA-negative fraction. CDR3 region: CASSLGQGWNTQYF. In DNA, the CDR3 is TGTGCCAGCAGCTTGGGGCAGGGGTGGAATACGCAGTATTTT.